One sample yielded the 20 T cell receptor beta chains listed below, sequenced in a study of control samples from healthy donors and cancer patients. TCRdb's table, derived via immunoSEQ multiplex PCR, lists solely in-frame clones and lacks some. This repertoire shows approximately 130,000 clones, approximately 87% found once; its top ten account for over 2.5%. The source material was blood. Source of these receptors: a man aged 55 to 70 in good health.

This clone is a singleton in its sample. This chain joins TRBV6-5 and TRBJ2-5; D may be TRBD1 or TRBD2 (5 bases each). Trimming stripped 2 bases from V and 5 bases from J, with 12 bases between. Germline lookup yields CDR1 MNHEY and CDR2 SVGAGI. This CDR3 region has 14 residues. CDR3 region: CASSYGGTQETQYF. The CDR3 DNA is TGTGCCAGCAGTTACGGGGGAACCCAGGAGACCCAGTACTTC.

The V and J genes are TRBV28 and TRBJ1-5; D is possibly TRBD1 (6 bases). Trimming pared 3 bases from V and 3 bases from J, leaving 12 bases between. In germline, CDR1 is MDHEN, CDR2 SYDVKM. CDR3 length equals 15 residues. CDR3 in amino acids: CASSFLGGHNQPQHF. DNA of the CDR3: TGTGCCAGCAGTTTCCTCGGGGGGCACAATCAGCCCCAGCATTTT. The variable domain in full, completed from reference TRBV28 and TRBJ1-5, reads DVKVTQSSRYLVKRTGEKVFLECVQDMDHENMFWYRQDPGLGLRLIYFSYDVKMKEKGDIPEGYSVSREKKERFSLILESASTNQTSMYLCASSFLGGHNQPQHFGDGTRLSIL.

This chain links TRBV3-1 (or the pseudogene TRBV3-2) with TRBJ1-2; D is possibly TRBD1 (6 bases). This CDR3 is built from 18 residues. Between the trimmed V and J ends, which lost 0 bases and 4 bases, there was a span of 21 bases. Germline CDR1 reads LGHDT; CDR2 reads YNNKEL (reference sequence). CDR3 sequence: CASSQDPGGGTGAYGYTF. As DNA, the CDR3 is TGTGCCAGCAGCCAAGACCCAGGTGGGGGAACGGGGGCCTATGGCTACACCTTC.

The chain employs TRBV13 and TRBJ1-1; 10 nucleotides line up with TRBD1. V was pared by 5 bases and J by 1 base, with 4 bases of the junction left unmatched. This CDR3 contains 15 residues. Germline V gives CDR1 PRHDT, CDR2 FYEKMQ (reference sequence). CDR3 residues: CASSLGQGTNTEAFF. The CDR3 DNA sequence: TGTGCCAGCAGCCTGGGACAGGGGACGAACACTGAAGCTTTCTTT.

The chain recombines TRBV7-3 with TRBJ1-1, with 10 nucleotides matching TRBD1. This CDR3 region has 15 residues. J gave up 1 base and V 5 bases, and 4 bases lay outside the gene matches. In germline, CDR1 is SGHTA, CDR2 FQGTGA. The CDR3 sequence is CASSQTGGWNTEAFF. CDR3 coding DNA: TGTGCCAGCAGCCAGACAGGGGGCTGGAACACTGAAGCTTTCTTT.

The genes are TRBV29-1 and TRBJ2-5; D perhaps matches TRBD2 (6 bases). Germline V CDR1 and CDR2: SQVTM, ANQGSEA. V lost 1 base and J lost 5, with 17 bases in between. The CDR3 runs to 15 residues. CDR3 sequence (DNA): TGCAGCGTTGAAGCTTTAGGCGCGGGGAGTGAGACCCAGTACTTC. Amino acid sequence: CSVEALGAGSETQYF. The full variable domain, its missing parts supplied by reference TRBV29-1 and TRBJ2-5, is SAVISQKPSRDICQRGTSLTIQCQVDSQVTMMFWYRQQPGQSLTLIATANQGSEATYESGFVIDKFPISRPNLTFSTLTVSNMSPEDSSIYLCSVEALGAGSETQYFGPGTRLLVL.

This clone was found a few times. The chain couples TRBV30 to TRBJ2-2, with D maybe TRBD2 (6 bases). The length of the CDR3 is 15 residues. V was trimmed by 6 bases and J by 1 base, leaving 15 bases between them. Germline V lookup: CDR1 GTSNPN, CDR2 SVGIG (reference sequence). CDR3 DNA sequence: TGTGCCTGTCAAGGAGGGACGGTGAACACCGGGGAGCTGTTTTTT. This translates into CACQGGTVNTGELFF.

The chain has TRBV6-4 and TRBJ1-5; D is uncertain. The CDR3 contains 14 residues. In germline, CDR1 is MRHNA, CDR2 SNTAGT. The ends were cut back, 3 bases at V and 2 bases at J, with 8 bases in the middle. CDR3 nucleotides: TGTGCCAGCAGTGAAGGTGCGGGCAATCAGCCCCAGCATTTT. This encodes CASSEGAGNQPQHF.

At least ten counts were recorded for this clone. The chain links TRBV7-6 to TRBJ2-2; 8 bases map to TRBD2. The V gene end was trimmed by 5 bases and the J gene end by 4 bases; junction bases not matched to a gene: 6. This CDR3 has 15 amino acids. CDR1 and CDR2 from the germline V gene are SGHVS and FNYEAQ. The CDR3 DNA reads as TGTGCCAGCAGCCCCCGGAGCGGGGGCACCGGGGAGCTGTTTTTT. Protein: CASSPRSGGTGELFF.

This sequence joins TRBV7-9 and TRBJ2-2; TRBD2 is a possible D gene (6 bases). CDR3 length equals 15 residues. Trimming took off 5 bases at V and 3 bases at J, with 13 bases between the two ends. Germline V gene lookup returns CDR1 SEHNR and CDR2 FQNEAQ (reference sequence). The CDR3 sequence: CASSRPGGDTGELFF. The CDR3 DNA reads TGTGCCAGCAGCCGCCCCGGGGGAGACACCGGGGAGCTGTTTTTT.

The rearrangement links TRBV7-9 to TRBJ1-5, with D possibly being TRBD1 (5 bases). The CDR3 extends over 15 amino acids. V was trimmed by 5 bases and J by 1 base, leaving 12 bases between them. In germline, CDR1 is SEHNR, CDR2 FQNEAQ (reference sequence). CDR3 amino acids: CASSQRGSSNQPQHF. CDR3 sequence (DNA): TGTGCCAGCAGCCAGAGGGGTTCGAGCAATCAGCCCCAGCATTTT.

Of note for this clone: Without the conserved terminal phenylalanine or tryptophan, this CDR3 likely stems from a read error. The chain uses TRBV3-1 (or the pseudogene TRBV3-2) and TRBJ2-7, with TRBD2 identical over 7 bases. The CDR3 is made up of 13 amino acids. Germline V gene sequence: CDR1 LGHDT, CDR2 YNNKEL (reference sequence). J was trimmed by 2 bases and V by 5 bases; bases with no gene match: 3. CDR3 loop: CASSDAGAYEQYL. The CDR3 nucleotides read TGTGCCAGCAGCGACGCGGGGGCCTACGAGCAGTACCTC.

This chain's CDR3 is CASSPWTSGGDHTDTQYF. CDR3 nucleotide sequence: TGTGCCAGCAGCCCCTGGACTAGCGGGGGGGATCACACAGATACGCAGTATTTT. The gene calls are TRBV3-1 (or the pseudogene TRBV3-2) and TRBJ2-3; 15 positions agree with TRBD2. V was clipped by 4 bases and J by 2 bases; unmatched bases: 7. CDR1 is LGHDT and CDR2 is YNNKEL in the germline V gene (reference sequence). This CDR3 comprises 18 residues.

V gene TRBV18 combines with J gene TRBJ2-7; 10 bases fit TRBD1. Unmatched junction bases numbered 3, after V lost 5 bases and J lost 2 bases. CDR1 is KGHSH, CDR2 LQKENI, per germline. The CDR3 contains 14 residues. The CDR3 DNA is TGTGCCAGCTCAGTGGGGACAGGGGCCTACGAGCAGTACTTC. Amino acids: CASSVGTGAYEQYF.

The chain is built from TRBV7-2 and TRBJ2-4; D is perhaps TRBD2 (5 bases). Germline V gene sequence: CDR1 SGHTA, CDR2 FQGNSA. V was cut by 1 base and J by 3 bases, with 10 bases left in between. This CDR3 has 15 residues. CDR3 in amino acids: CASSLVSGYKNIQYF. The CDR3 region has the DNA TGTGCCAGCAGCTTAGTCTCGGGGTACAAAAACATTCAGTACTTC.

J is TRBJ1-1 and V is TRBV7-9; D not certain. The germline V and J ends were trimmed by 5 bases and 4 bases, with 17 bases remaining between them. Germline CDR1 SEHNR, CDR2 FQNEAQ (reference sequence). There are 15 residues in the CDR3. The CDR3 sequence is CASSPVEGGSTEAFF. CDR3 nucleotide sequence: TGTGCCAGCAGCCCGGTCGAGGGTGGGAGCACTGAAGCTTTCTTT.

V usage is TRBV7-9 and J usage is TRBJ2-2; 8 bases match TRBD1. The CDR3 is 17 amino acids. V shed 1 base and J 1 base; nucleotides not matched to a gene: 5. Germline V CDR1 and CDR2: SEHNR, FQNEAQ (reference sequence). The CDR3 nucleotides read TGTGCCAGCAGCTTAGGACAGGGGCAGGGGAACACCGGGGAGCTGTTTTTT. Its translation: CASSLGQGQGNTGELFF.

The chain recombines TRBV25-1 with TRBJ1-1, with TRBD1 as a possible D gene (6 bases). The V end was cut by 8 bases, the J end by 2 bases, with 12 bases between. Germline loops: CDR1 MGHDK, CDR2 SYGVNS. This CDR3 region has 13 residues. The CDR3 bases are TGTGCCAGCGGGGGGCAGACCAACACTGAAGCTTTCTTT. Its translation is CASGGQTNTEAFF.

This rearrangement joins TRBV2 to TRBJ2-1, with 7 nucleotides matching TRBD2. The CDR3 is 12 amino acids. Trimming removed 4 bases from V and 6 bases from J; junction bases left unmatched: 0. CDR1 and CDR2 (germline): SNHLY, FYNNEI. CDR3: CASSGTSNEQFF. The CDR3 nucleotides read TGTGCCAGCAGTGGGACTAGCAATGAGCAGTTCTTC.

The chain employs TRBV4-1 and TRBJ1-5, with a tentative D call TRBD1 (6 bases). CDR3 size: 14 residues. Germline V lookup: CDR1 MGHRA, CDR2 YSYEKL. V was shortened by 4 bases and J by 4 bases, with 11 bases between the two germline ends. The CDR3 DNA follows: TGCGCCAGCAGCCTACAGGGAGGAAATCAGCCCCAGCATTTT. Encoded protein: CASSLQGGNQPQHF.